The 20 T cell receptor beta chains given below trace back to one sample, sequenced in a study of technical replicates of blood from a handful of donors. Sequencing used immunoSEQ multiplex PCR; TCRdb keeps in-frame clones, though not all of them. The table lists about 79,000 clones, 90% to 95% of them singletons. Sequencing was performed on T cells isolated from PBMCs. The source of these receptors is a human donor in good health.

The rearrangement uses TRBV30 and TRBJ1-5; D is perhaps TRBD1 (5 bases). Germline-derived CDR1 and CDR2 are GTSNPN and SVGIG (reference sequence). V lost 1 base and J 2 bases, leaving 12 bases between the germline ends. The length of the CDR3 is 15 residues. The CDR3 spells CAWSGRGAGNQPQHF. In nucleotides, the CDR3 is TGTGCCTGGAGTGGGCGGGGCGCCGGCAATCAGCCCCAGCATTTT.

The chain joins TRBV27 to TRBJ2-7, with 10 bases matching TRBD2. Unmatched junction bases numbered 4, after V lost 5 bases and J lost 3 bases. Germline assignment: CDR1 MNHEY and CDR2 SMNVEV (reference sequence). The CDR3 has 14 amino acids. The CDR3 loop is CASSSGRAFYEQYF. CDR3 nucleotides: TGTGCCAGCAGTAGCGGGAGGGCCTTCTACGAGCAGTACTTC.

In DNA form, the CDR3 reads TGTGCCAGCAGCCAAGGAGGCGTAAAGCACGACGAGCAGTACTTC. Its translation is CASSQGGVKHDEQYF. The chain uses TRBV14 and TRBJ2-7; the D is unclear. Trimming stripped 1 base from V and 5 bases from J, with 15 bases between. Germline CDR1 is SGHDN and CDR2 is FVKESK. This CDR3 spans 15 amino acids. The variable domain in full, completed from reference TRBV14 and TRBJ2-7, reads EAGVTQFPSHSVIEKGQTVTLRCDPISGHDNLYWYRRVMGKEIKFLLHFVKESKQDESGMPNNRFLAERTGGTYSTLKVQPAELEDSGVYFCASSQGGVKHDEQYFGPGTRLTVT.

The chain uses TRBV11-2 and TRBJ2-7, with TRBD1 identical over 10 bases. The germline gives CDR1 SGHAT, CDR2 FQNNGV. This CDR3 has 14 amino acids. The trim removed 0 bases at V and 7 bases at J, leaving 3 bases unmatched. The DNA for the CDR3 is TGTGCCAGCAGCTTAGATACGGGACAGGGGGAGCAGTACTTC. This sequence encodes CASSLDTGQGEQYF.

In DNA form, the CDR3 reads TGTGCCTGGAGTACGGGACAGGGTTTTTTCACCGGGGAGCTGTTTTTT. Translating gives CAWSTGQGFFTGELFF. The chain employs TRBV30 and TRBJ2-2; 9 nucleotides align to TRBD1. V was pared by 2 bases and J by 4 bases, with 8 bases of the junction left unmatched. The CDR3 consists of 16 residues. The germline V gene encodes CDR1 GTSNPN and CDR2 SVGIG (reference sequence).

This clone turned up a few times. The junction differs from germline at one of its ends, possibly a read error. This chain connects TRBV11-2 to TRBJ2-7; D perhaps matches TRBD1 (6 bases). In germline, CDR1 is SGHAT, CDR2 FQNNGV. The CDR3 is 11 amino acids. CDR3 region: CATKQGTDENF. The CDR3 DNA is TGTGCCACCAAACAGGGAACGGACGAAAACTTC.

This chain joins TRBV6-5 and TRBJ2-1; 9 positions agree with TRBD1. This CDR3 contains 15 residues. With 7 bases clipped from V and 4 bases from J, the junction kept 8 bases outside the gene matches. Germline values: CDR1 MNHEY, CDR2 SVGAGI. As DNA, the CDR3 is TGTGCCAGCACCCCATCCGGGACAGGGTACAATGAGCAGTTCTTC. This codes for CASTPSGTGYNEQFF.

The chain links TRBV7-9 to TRBJ1-5; TRBD1 might be the D (6 bases). The CDR3 runs 16 residues. V lost 4 bases and J 0 bases, leaving 13 bases between the germline ends. The germline V gene has CDR1 SEHNR and CDR2 FQNEAQ (reference sequence). The CDR3 nucleotides are TGTGCCAGCAGCTCCTCGACAGGACTTAGCAATCAGCCCCAGCATTTT. Translating it yields CASSSSTGLSNQPQHF.

The rearrangement joins TRBV6-9 to TRBJ1-4; D possibly corresponds to TRBD1 (5 bases). The CDR3 is 16 residues long. CDR1 and CDR2 from the germline V gene are MNHGY and SVAAGI. Deletions cut 6 bases from V and 4 bases from J, with 18 bases between. As DNA, the CDR3 is TGTGCCAGCAGGTGGGGGGTTCAGGGTGGTAATGAAAAACTGTTTTTT. Translation gives CASRWGVQGGNEKLFF.

The V gene is TRBV5-1, the J gene TRBJ2-2; 7 bases fit TRBD2. Germline CDR1 SGHRS, CDR2 YFSETQ. The trim removed 4 bases at V and 9 bases at J, leaving 9 bases unmatched. The CDR3 covers 14 residues. CDR3 nucleotides: TGCGCCAGCAGCAGGACTAGACCCGACCGGGAGCTGTTTTTT. Protein sequence: CASSRTRPDRELFF.

The chain is built from TRBV28 and TRBJ2-7; 7 bases fit TRBD1. J lost 2 bases, V lost 6 bases, and 7 bases had no gene match. The length of the CDR3 is 14 residues. The germline V gene encodes CDR1 MDHEN and CDR2 SYDVKM. In DNA form, the CDR3 reads TGTGCCAGCAGCTCGGGACAGCCACCCTACGAGCAGTACTTC. Encoded protein: CASSSGQPPYEQYF.

This clone was counted between two and nine times. The rearrangement joins TRBV30 to TRBJ1-1, with D unresolved. From germline, CDR1 is GTSNPN and CDR2 SVGIG (reference sequence). V lost 0 bases to trimming and J lost 0 bases, with 5 bases between them. The CDR3 consists of 13 residues. The CDR3 DNA reads TGTGCCTGGAGTGTCACAGTGAACACTGAAGCTTTCTTT. It codes for CAWSVTVNTEAFF.

The genes are TRBV5-1 and TRBJ1-2; tentative D call: TRBD1 (6 bases). The CDR3 has 16 residues. Germline V CDR1 and CDR2: SGHRS, YFSETQ. V shed 0 bases and J shed 5 bases, with 17 bases lying between them. CDR3 in amino acids: CASSLAGSQTGYGYTF. CDR3 bases: TGCGCCAGCAGCTTGGCCGGATCCCAAACAGGGTATGGCTACACCTTC.

V usage is TRBV2 and J usage is TRBJ2-5, with 9 bases matching TRBD2. The CDR3 is made up of 15 amino acids. CDR1 is SNHLY and CDR2 is FYNNEI in the germline V gene. The ends lost 4 bases at V and 4 bases at J; junction bases unmatched: 7. The CDR3 bases are TGTGCCAGCAGTGGGGGACTAGCTATCTCAGAGACCCAGTACTTC. It is translated as CASSGGLAISETQYF.

V usage is TRBV5-1 and J usage is TRBJ2-7, with TRBD1 identical over 8 bases. Germline V lookup: CDR1 SGHRS, CDR2 YFSETQ. With 5 bases clipped from V and 4 bases from J, the junction kept 11 bases outside the gene matches. The CDR3 loop spans 15 amino acids. CDR3 sequence reads: CASSRGTGEYYEQYF. The CDR3 nucleotides are TGCGCCAGCAGTAGGGGGACAGGAGAATATTACGAGCAGTACTTC.

The rearrangement links TRBV13 to TRBJ2-3; possibly TRBD1 for D (6 bases). The CDR3 runs to 18 residues. Looked up from germline, CDR1 is PRHDT and CDR2 is FYEKMQ (reference sequence). V lost 5 bases, J lost 3 bases, and 24 bases lay in between. This CDR3 reads CASSIARYRGSWTDTQYF. In DNA form, the CDR3 reads TGTGCCAGCAGCATAGCAAGATATAGGGGGTCGTGGACAGATACGCAGTATTTT. Full variable domain (remainder filled in from reference TRBV13 and TRBJ2-3): AAGVIQSPRHLIKEKRETATLKCYPIPRHDTVYWYQQGPGQDPQFLISFYEKMQSDKGSIPDRFSAQQFSDYHSELNMSSLELGDSALYFCASSIARYRGSWTDTQYFGPGTRLTVL.

J is TRBJ2-3 and V is TRBV6-1, with 8 bases identical to TRBD2. The CDR3 is 17 residues long. Losses at the gene ends were 0 bases for V and 2 bases for J; bases not matched to a gene: 7. The germline V gene has CDR1 MNHNS and CDR2 SASEGT. This chain's CDR3 is CASSEALGGVNTDTQYF. The DNA of the CDR3 is TGTGCCAGCAGTGAAGCGCTCGGGGGGGTAAACACAGATACGCAGTATTTT.

The chain is built from TRBV28 and TRBJ2-1, with a weak D call TRBD2 (5 bases). Trimming left V 5 bases short and J 5 bases short, with 10 bases between. Germline lookup yields CDR1 MDHEN and CDR2 SYDVKM. This CDR3 has 13 residues. The CDR3 here is CASSLPTNNEQFF. CDR3 nucleotides: TGTGCCAGCAGTCTTCCGACTAACAATGAGCAGTTCTTC.

The V and J genes are TRBV10-3 and TRBJ2-1; 8 bases line up with TRBD1. CDR3 size: 14 residues. Germline V gives CDR1 ENHRY, CDR2 SYGVKD. With 5 bases clipped from V and 8 bases from J, the junction kept 8 bases outside the gene matches. The CDR3 DNA sequence: TGTGCCATCAGTTTGGGGACAGGATTCGATGAGCAGTTCTTC. Protein product: CAISLGTGFDEQFF.

The chain couples TRBV9 to TRBJ2-7; possible D gene TRBD2, 6 bases. V was shortened by 4 bases and J by 2 bases, with 16 bases between the two germline ends. Per the germline V gene, CDR1 is SGDLS and CDR2 is YYNGEE. CDR3 length: 15 residues. For the CDR3, the DNA is TGTGCCAGCAGCCTAGGCCTAGCGACCGCCTACGAGCAGTACTTC. This gives the protein CASSLGLATAYEQYF.